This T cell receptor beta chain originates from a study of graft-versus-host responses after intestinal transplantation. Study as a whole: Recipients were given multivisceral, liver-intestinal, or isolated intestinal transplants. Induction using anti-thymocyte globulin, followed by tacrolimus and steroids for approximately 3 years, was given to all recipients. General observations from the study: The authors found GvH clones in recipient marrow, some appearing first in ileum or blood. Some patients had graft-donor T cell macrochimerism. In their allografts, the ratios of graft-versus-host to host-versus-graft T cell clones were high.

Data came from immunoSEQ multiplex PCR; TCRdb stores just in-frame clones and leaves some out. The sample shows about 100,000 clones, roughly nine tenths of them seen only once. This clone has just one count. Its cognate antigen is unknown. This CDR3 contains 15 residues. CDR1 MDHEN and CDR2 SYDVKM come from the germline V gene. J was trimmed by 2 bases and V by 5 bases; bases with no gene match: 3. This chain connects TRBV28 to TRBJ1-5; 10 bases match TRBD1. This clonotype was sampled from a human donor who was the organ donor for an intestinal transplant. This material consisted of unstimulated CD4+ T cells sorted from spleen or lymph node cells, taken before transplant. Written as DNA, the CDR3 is TGTGCCAGCAGTGAGACAGGGGGCGGCAATCAGCCCCAGCATTTT. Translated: CASSETGGGNQPQHF.